This paragraph reports one T cell receptor (beta chain). The data belong to a study of shared clonotypes between healthy human individuals. Sequenced by immunoSEQ multiplex PCR; TCRdb stores in-frame clones only, minus some. The sample lists roughly 650,000 clones, around 96% occurring once. The CDR3 length is 14 residues. J gave up 1 base and V 10 bases, and 9 bases lay outside the gene matches. Germline CDR1 and CDR2: SNHLY and FYNNEI. Positively selected for CCR7, the CD45RO-negative cells used as naive CD8 cells excluded terminally differentiated effector memory CD45RA+ cells. This clonotype was sampled from a woman in her twenties or thirties in good health. Specimen: naive CD8+ T cells sorted from blood. The J gene is TRBJ1-2, the V gene TRBV2; 7 bases align to TRBD1. CDR3 region: CATTSDRNNYGYTF. DNA for the CDR3: TGTGCCACAACCTCGGACAGGAATAACTATGGCTACACCTTC. The whole variable domain, remainder taken from reference TRBV2 and TRBJ1-2, is EPEVTQTPSHQVTQMGQEVILRCVPISNHLYFYWYRQILGQKVEFLVSFYNNEISEKSEIFDDQFSVERPDGSNFTLKIRSTKLEDSAMYFCATTSDRNNYGYTFGSGTRLTVV.